Listed below are T cell receptor beta chains from one sample, sequenced in a study of cytomegalovirus exposure and HLA in healthy donors. Repertoires were generated with immunoSEQ multiplex PCR, while TCRdb's copy carries only in-frame clones and drops some. Among roughly 86,000 clones listed, roughly 79% were seen once. Material for sequencing was PBMCs. Receptor source: a female donor in good health and CMV-seronegative. Both conserved end residues are part of each CDR3. A D gene is named only where the DNA matches it firmly.

v_gene,j_gene,len,d_gene,CDR3aa,CDR3nt
TRBV2,TRBJ2-7,13,.,CASRAGDLSGQYF,TGTGCCAGCAGGGCAGGGGACCTAAGCGGGCAGTACTTC
TRBV5-1,TRBJ1-2,15,.,CASSLGAVPNYGYTF,TGCGCCAGCAGCCTGGGGGCAGTACCTAACTATGGCTACACCTTC
TRBV5-4,TRBJ2-7,15,TRBD2,CASSPGGAKAYEQYF,TGTGCCAGCAGCCCGGGGGGGGCAAAGGCCTACGAGCAGTACTTC
TRBV9,TRBJ2-5,16,TRBD1,CASSPGDRGLQETQYF,TGTGCCAGCAGCCCAGGGGACAGGGGCCTCCAAGAGACCCAGTACTTC
TRBV13,TRBJ1-2,15,TRBD1,CASSLGATGGLGYTF,TGTGCCAGCAGCTTAGGTGCGACAGGGGGCCTTGGCTACACCTTC
TRBV10-2,TRBJ1-2,12,TRBD1,CATQGKGYGYTF,TGCGCCACACAGGGGAAGGGCTATGGCTACACCTTC
TRBV18,TRBJ1-1,15,.,CASSPNQGSNTEAFF,TGTGCCAGCTCACCGAACCAGGGCTCGAACACTGAAGCTTTCTTT
TRBV5-6,TRBJ2-2,15,.,CASSPSPPGTGELFF,TGTGCCAGCAGCCCCTCCCCCCCGGGCACCGGGGAGCTGTTTTTT
TRBV5-4,TRBJ2-1,15,TRBD2,CASWRLAGGFDEQFF,TGTGCCAGCTGGCGACTAGCGGGGGGTTTCGATGAGCAGTTCTTC
TRBV5-1,TRBJ2-6,16,.,CASSVTTVSGANVLTF,TGCGCCAGCAGCGTCACCACAGTCTCTGGGGCCAACGTCCTGACTTTC